Sequencing of this TCR beta chain was carried out in a study of neurological immune-mediated disorders. The table lists this clonotype with a few counts. No antigen is known for it. General observations from the study: Private repertoires in all groups were suggested by the absence of shared CDR3 amino acid sequences among expanded clones across subjects. Healthy controls had more TCR clonal expansion than multiple sclerosis, which showed the least, whereas HTLV-1-associated myelopathy showed the most.

The CDR3 covers 15 residues. The germline gives CDR1 DFQATT, CDR2 SNEGSKA (reference sequence). The germline V and J ends were trimmed by 4 bases and 0 bases, with 13 bases remaining between them. TCRdb called the 5' RACE reads again in MiXCR, with one record for every CDR3 protein. The repertoire holds about 77,000 distinct CDR3 sequences, with roughly 9.9% as singletons. The specimen sequenced was PBMCs. This rearrangement joins TRBV20-1 to TRBJ1-5, with D tentatively TRBD1 (6 bases). This clonotype was sampled from a man aged 50 to 60 in good health. The CDR3: CSAKTGGPSNQPQHF. The CDR3 nucleotides are TGCAGTGCTAAGACCGGGGGGCCTAGCAATCAGCCCCAGCATTTT.